This T cell receptor (beta chain) was sequenced in a study of beta chain features in type 1 diabetes. Study as a whole: Examination of sorted cells across all samples involved roughly 100 million cells.

Only a few counts were recorded for this clone. What it binds is not known. This may stem from a read error, because a much larger clone lies one nucleotide away. This CDR3 contains 12 residues. Per germline, CDR1 SGHTA and CDR2 FQGNSA. The V gene lost 3 bases and the J gene lost 2 bases, with 3 bases spanning the gap. Study conclusions and caveats: Type 1 diabetes patients had fewer VDJ junction insertions and more deletions. All four CD4+ subsets from Type 1 diabetes patients carried moderately but significantly shorter TCRB CDR3s.

Expressed TCRB transcripts got sequenced, as all isolated RNA was reverse transcribed. TCRdb's table, derived via immunoSEQ multiplex PCR, lists solely in-frame clones and lacks some. The table has about 150,000 clones, roughly 8% seen once. The sequenced sample was central memory CD4+ T cells from blood. The chain joins TRBV7-2 to TRBJ2-3; D call uncertain. This sequence was found in a man between 18 and 29 years old with type 1 diabetes. CDR3 nucleotide sequence: TGTGCCAGCAGCTTTTACACAGATACGCAGTATTTT. Protein: CASSFYTDTQYF.